This TCR beta chain was documented in a study of blood T cell repertoires in COVID-19 (TCRdb year 2020). General notes on the study: The collaborator samples originated in the United States, Italy and Spain and spanned the acute and convalescent phases of COVID-19. The prospective study material was composed of cDNA or gDNA derived from T cells, B-cell-depleted T cells, or PBMCs. Deeply sampled blood TCRbeta repertoires from subjects exposed to, actively infected with, or recovered from COVID-19 were included in the dataset. The repertoires were made available in a free public database intended to serve as a resource for research on the immune response to SARS-CoV-2. The samples were drawn from the first 160 participants of the ongoing ImmuneRACE study and from some 1,300 subjects provided by 6 global collaborators. Nearly every sample came with metadata listing a de-identified subject ID, COVID-19 status, age in years and sex. HLA class I and class II types, where available, came from metadata supplied by the sample provider rather than from assay-based typing.

In regard to this clone: Its recognized antigen is unknown. Base qualities are not recorded, but no much larger clone differs from it by a single base.

Collaborating institutions collected whole blood in K2EDTA tubes following their own protocols. For TCRbeta analysis, collaborators shipped samples in one of three forms: frozen whole blood, isolated PBMCs, or DNA extracted from either of those sample types. According to the germline V gene, CDR1 reads MNHEY and CDR2 reads SVGEGT. From V the trimming removes 0 bases and from J it removes 4 bases, while the gene matches leave 4 bases of the junction unaccounted for. From its cysteine to its phenylalanine, the CDR3 spans 15 amino acids. Only CDR3 DNA is held: 45 bases, read in frame from base 1. Results and caveats for the whole study, not just this receptor: The quantity of clinical and demographic metadata differed by source and by participant and was supplied without curation.

TCRbeta CDR3 regions were amplified from genomic DNA using the immunoSEQ Assay, a bias-controlled multiplex PCR. Regarding the original processing steps: Within the assay, amplification of reference gene primers was used to estimate how many nucleated cells each sample contained. To quantify the absolute abundance of each unique TCRbeta CDR3 rearrangement, sequence reads were collapsed and filtered. For each sample, productive Simpson clonality was calculated as the square root of Simpson's diversity index across productive rearrangements. TCRdb re-hosts the immuneACCESS table, in-frame sequences only. Its copies lack some clones; in the studies checked, an unresolved V gene accounts for under half of them, and the cause for the rest is not known. V, J and clone size are those of that table, while D and trimming were read from the DNA. The sample contains tens of thousands of clones, about nine tenths of them found a single time. The leading ten clones occupy approximately 20% of the sample.

Material for sequencing was peripheral blood. The V and J genes are TRBV6-2 or TRBV6-3 and TRBJ2-7; TRBD2 lines up with 9 middle nucleotides. This TCR came from a man aged 65 to 85 in a cohort sampled during active COVID-19. Read as DNA, the sequence is TGTGCCAGCAGTTACTCTAGCGGGGGAAAGTACGAGCAGTACTTC. Translated, this is CASSYSSGGKYEQYF.